The 19 T cell receptor beta chains below come from one sample, sequenced in a study of T-cell memory formation after mild COVID-19. TCRdb called the 5' RACE reads again in MiXCR, with one record for every CDR3 protein. The sample lists under 250,000 distinct CDR3 sequences, around 30% occurring once. The specimen was PBMCs or a T cell subset sorted from them (not recorded which). These receptors all stem from an adult woman who had mild COVID-19 (a few samples of this study predate the infection). Cell type and time point are not known.

The chain links TRBV19 to TRBJ1-1; possibly TRBD1 for D (6 bases). This CDR3 has 14 residues. The germline V gene has CDR1 LNHDA and CDR2 SQIVND (reference sequence). V was shortened by 1 base and J by 3 bases, with 9 bases between the two germline ends. This CDR3 is CASSIVGGHTEAFF. The DNA for the CDR3 is TGTGCCAGTAGTATAGTGGGGGGGCACACTGAAGCTTTCTTT.

V and J are TRBV9 and TRBJ2-3; TRBD1 is a possible D gene (5 bases). Germline V gives CDR1 SGDLS, CDR2 YYNGEE. V was clipped by 0 bases and J by 5 bases, with 10 bases between them. The CDR3 has 14 amino acids. For the CDR3, the DNA is TGTGCCAGCAGCGTAGAGCCAGGGTTAGATACGCAGTATTTT. This gives the protein CASSVEPGLDTQYF. Supplemented by reference TRBV9 and TRBJ2-3, the full variable domain reads DSGVTQTPKHLITATGQRVTLRCSPRSGDLSVYWYQQSLDQGLQFLIQYYNGEERAKGNILERFSAQQFPDLHSELNLSSLELGDSALYFCASSVEPGLDTQYFGPGTRLTVL.

This clonotype was counted a few times. The chain is built from TRBV7-2 and TRBJ1-1; TRBD1 matches 7 bases. V lost 5 bases and J lost 0; bases outside the gene matches: 9. CDR1 and CDR2 from the germline V gene are SGHTA and FQGNSA. The CDR3 contains 16 residues. The CDR3 DNA is TGTGCCAGCAGCCCCTGGGAGGGGGCCATGAACACTGAAGCTTTCTTT. Encoded protein: CASSPWEGAMNTEAFF.

The rearrangement uses TRBV30 and TRBJ2-1; D uncertain. In germline, CDR1 is GTSNPN, CDR2 SVGIG (reference sequence). Trimming removed 3 bases from V and 4 bases from J, with 16 bases in between. The CDR3 is 15 amino acids. CDR3 loop: CAWRDKALPYNEQFF. The CDR3 DNA reads as TGTGCCTGGAGAGACAAGGCCCTCCCATACAATGAGCAGTTCTTC. Full variable domain (remainder filled in from reference TRBV30 and TRBJ2-1): SQTIHQWPATLVQPVGSPLSLECTVEGTSNPNLYWYRQAAGRGLQLLFYSVGIGQISSEVPQNLSASRPQDRQFILSSKKLLLSDSGFYLCAWRDKALPYNEQFFGPGTRLTVL.

The chain uses TRBV29-1 and TRBJ2-2; tentatively, D is TRBD2 (5 bases). The CDR3 is 14 amino acids. Trimming cost V 2 bases and J 5 bases, with 12 bases left between them. Germline lookup yields CDR1 SQVTM and CDR2 ANQGSEA. The CDR3 nucleotides read TGCAGCGTTGAACGTGGGAGTGGAACCGGGGAGCTGTTTTTT. Protein: CSVERGSGTGELFF.

The rearrangement uses TRBV29-1 and TRBJ2-3; D may be TRBD1 (5 bases). V dropped 1 base and J dropped 5 bases, with 10 bases sitting between them. CDR3 length: 13 residues. Germline CDR1 is SQVTM and CDR2 is ANQGSEA. CDR3 amino acids: CSVEAGQGDTQYF. CDR3 DNA sequence: TGCAGCGTTGAAGCAGGGCAGGGAGATACGCAGTATTTT.

This chain links TRBV10-3 with TRBJ2-3, with 13 bases aligning to TRBD2. Trimming took 7 bases from V and 6 from J; bases not matched to a gene: 10. Germline V gene sequence: CDR1 ENHRY, CDR2 SYGVKD. The CDR3 sequence is 16 residues long. The CDR3 region is CAITGTSGNLRDTQYF. The CDR3 bases are TGTGCCATCACTGGGACTAGCGGGAACCTGAGGGATACGCAGTATTTT.

The rearrangement joins TRBV7-9 to TRBJ1-5; 7 bases map to TRBD1. This CDR3 comprises 14 residues. Looked up from germline, CDR1 is SEHNR and CDR2 is FQNEAQ (reference sequence). V was pared by 5 bases and J by 1 base, with 2 bases of the junction left unmatched. The CDR3 nucleotides read TGTGCCAGCAGCAAGACAGGGAGCAATCAGCCCCAGCATTTT. It is translated as CASSKTGSNQPQHF.

The V call is TRBV12-3 or TRBV12-4, the J call TRBJ2-5; possibly TRBD2 for D (6 bases). V was clipped by 3 bases and J by 7 bases, with 12 bases between them. This CDR3 is built from 13 residues. The CDR3, as DNA: TGTGCCAGCAGTTTGGATACTAGCCCGACCCAGTACTTC. Translation: CASSLDTSPTQYF.

This clonotype was recorded a few times. This chain's CDR3 is CASSDGLAGVTFTDTQYF. In DNA form, the CDR3 reads TGTGCCAGCAGCGACGGACTAGCGGGAGTGACCTTCACAGATACGCAGTATTTT. This rearrangement joins TRBV9 to TRBJ2-3; 13 bases map to TRBD2. The V gene's germline CDR1 is SGDLS and CDR2 YYNGEE. V lost 3 bases and J lost 2; bases outside the gene matches: 9. There are 18 residues in the CDR3.

This clonotype was detected a few times. The chain recombines TRBV11-3 with TRBJ2-5; 10 bases map to TRBD2. Germline lookup yields CDR1 SGHNT and CDR2 YENEEA. This CDR3 is built from 18 residues. The trim removed 4 bases at V and 5 bases at J, leaving 16 bases unmatched. The CDR3 DNA sequence: TGTGCCAGCAGCTATTCCGGGACTAGCGTCCCTGGGGGGGAGACCCAGTACTTC. It is translated as CASSYSGTSVPGGETQYF.

This clonotype was detected a few times. This rearrangement joins TRBV5-5 to TRBJ2-2, with 8 bases that match TRBD1. V shed 2 bases and J 3 bases; nucleotides not matched to a gene: 9. In germline, CDR1 is SGHKS, CDR2 YYEKEE (reference sequence). The CDR3 extends over 17 amino acids. This chain's CDR3 is CASSFGIRGQDTGELFF. The CDR3 nucleotides are TGTGCCAGCAGCTTTGGTATCAGGGGGCAGGACACCGGGGAGCTGTTTTTT.

J is TRBJ2-5 and V is TRBV19; D is perhaps TRBD2 (5 bases). Germline V gene data show CDR1 as LNHDA and CDR2 as SQIVND (reference sequence). This CDR3 has 14 amino acids. V lost 5 bases, J lost 5 bases, and 15 bases lay in between. CDR3 in DNA: TGTGCCAGTAGTCCCCGCCGGGAAGGCGAGACCCAGTACTTC. Amino acid sequence: CASSPRREGETQYF.

This clonotype has more than one count but fewer than ten. CDR3 nucleotide sequence: TGTGCCAGCAGCTTGAGTTCCCACACCGGGGAGCTGTTTTTT. Its protein product is CASSLSSHTGELFF. The rearrangement joins TRBV5-4 to TRBJ2-2; no definite D call. V lost 1 base to trimming and J lost 3 bases, with 7 bases between them. The germline CDR1 and CDR2 sequences are SGHNT and YYREEE (reference sequence). The CDR3 length is 14 residues.

The chain has TRBV11-1 and TRBJ2-5, with D uncertain. V lost 2 bases, J lost 0 bases, and 7 bases lay in between. Germline CDR1 is SGHAT and CDR2 is FQDESV (reference sequence). This CDR3 spans 14 amino acids. CDR3 nucleotides: TGTGCCAGCAGCTTAAGGGCTAACCAAGAGACCCAGTACTTC. It translates to CASSLRANQETQYF.

This clonotype has more than one count but fewer than ten. The genes are TRBV12-3 or TRBV12-4 and TRBJ2-6, with D possibly called TRBD1 or TRBD2 (5 bases each). Trimming left V 8 bases short and J 13 bases short, with 18 bases between. The CDR3 runs 13 residues. Here the CDR3 DNA reads TGTGCCAGCCACTTCGGGGCGACAACGGTCCTGACTTTC. Translated: CASHFGATTVLTF.

This chain connects TRBV20-1 to TRBJ1-2; TRBD1 might be the D (6 bases). CDR1 is DFQATT, CDR2 SNEGSKA, per germline (reference sequence). The CDR3 runs 13 residues. Deletions cut 3 bases from V and 4 bases from J, with 12 bases between. The CDR3 coding sequence is TGCAGTGCTAGGGAGGGGGGCCTCTATGGCTACACCTTC. Encoded protein: CSAREGGLYGYTF.

This clonotype occurred a few times. V usage is TRBV5-1 and J usage is TRBJ2-7, with 10 bases aligning to TRBD1. CDR1 SGHRS and CDR2 YFSETQ come from the germline V gene. Trimming removed 0 bases from V and 7 bases from J; junction bases left unmatched: 7. The length of the CDR3 is 15 residues. CDR3 sequence: CASSLEGQGLREQYF. The CDR3, as DNA: TGCGCCAGCAGCTTGGAGGGACAGGGGTTAAGGGAGCAGTACTTC. Full variable domain (missing parts from reference TRBV5-1 and TRBJ2-7): KAGVTQTPRYLIKTRGQQVTLSCSPISGHRSVSWYQQTPGQGLQFLFEYFSETQRNKGNFPGRFSGRQFSNSRSEMNVSTLELGDSALYLCASSLEGQGLREQYFGPGTRLTVT.

CDR3 in DNA: TGTGCCAGCAGACGACCCGATGGGGGGCAATACGAGCAGTACTTC. It codes for CASRRPDGGQYEQYF. The chain combines TRBV6-6 with TRBJ2-7; D may be TRBD1 or TRBD2 (6 bases each). V was shortened by 6 bases and J by 4 bases, with 19 bases between the two germline ends. CDR3 length: 15 residues. The germline V gene has CDR1 MNHNY and CDR2 SVGAGI (reference sequence).